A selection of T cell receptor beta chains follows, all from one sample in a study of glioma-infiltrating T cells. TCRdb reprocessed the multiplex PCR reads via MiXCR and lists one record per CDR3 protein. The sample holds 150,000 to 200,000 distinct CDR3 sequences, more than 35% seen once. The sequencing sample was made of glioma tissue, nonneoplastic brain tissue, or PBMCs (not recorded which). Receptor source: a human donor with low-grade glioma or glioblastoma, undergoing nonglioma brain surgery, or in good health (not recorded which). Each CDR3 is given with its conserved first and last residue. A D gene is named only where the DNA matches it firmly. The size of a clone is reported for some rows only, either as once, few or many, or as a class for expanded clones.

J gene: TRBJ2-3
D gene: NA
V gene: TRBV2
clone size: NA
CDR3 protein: CASSGALSPPDTQYF
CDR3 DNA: TGTGCCAGCAGCGGGGCGCTCTCCCCCCCCGATACGCAGTATTTT

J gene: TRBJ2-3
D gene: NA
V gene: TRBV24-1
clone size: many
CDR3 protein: CATSDLGGKDTQYF
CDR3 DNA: TGTGCCACCAGTGATTTAGGCGGGAAAGATACGCAGTATTTT

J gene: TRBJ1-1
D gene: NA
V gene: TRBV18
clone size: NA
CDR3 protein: CASSELTVFNTEAFF
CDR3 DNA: TGTGCCAGCTCAGAATTGACAGTCTTCAACACTGAAGCTTTCTTT

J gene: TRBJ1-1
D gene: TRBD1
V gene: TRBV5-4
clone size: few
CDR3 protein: CASSSDRAGTEAFF
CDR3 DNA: TGTGCCAGCAGCTCTGACAGGGCGGGCACTGAAGCTTTCTTT

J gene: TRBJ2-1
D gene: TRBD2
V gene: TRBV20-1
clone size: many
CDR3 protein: CSARDQLAGDHEQFF
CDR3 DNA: TGCAGTGCTAGAGATCAACTAGCGGGAGATCATGAGCAGTTCTTC

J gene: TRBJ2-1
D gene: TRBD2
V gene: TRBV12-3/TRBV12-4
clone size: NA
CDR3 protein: CASIDEAGGSYNEQFF
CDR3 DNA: TGTGCCAGCATTGATGAAGCGGGAGGCTCCTACAATGAGCAGTTCTTC

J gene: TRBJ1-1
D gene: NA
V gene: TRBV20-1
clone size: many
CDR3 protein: CSARPHPRAGNTEAFF
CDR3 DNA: TGCAGTGCTAGACCTCACCCGAGGGCGGGTAACACTGAAGCTTTCTTT

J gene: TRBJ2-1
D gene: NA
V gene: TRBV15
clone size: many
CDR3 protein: CATSVIPYAYNEQFF
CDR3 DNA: TGTGCCACCAGCGTGATCCCATACGCCTACAATGAGCAGTTCTTC

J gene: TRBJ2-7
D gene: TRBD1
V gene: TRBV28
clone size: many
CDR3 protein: CASSRDRGSSYEQYF
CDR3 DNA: TGTGCCAGCAGTCGGGACAGGGGCAGCTCCTACGAGCAGTACTTC

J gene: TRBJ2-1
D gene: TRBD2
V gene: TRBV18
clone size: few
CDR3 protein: CASSPLGASGTNEQFF
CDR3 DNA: TGTGCCAGCTCACCACTCGGAGCTAGCGGGACTAATGAGCAGTTCTTC

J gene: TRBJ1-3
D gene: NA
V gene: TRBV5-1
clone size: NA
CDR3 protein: CASSRSAGAGNTIYF
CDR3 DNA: TGCGCCAGCAGCCGGAGTGCGGGGGCTGGAAACACCATATATTTT